This TCR beta chain is drawn from a study of T-cell reconstitution after alpha-beta-depleted transplantation in children. V lost 6 bases and J lost 5; bases outside the gene matches: 9. The length of the CDR3 is 14 residues. This clonotype came up many times. The TCRbeta library was prepared with unique molecular identifiers. TCRdb passed the PCR reads through MiXCR, listing each CDR3 protein once. This sample has some 390,000 distinct CDR3 sequences, with 20% found just once. The receptor's source is a human donor who donated a stem cell graft to a child with acute myeloid leukemia. The rearrangement joins TRBV12-3 or TRBV12-4 to TRBJ2-7; TRBD2 matches at 8 bases. Source: PBMCs from the stem cell graft donor, taken from the stem cell graft. The CDR3 coding sequence is TGTGCCAGCAGCAAGACGGGACTAGTCAACGAGCAGTACTTC. Protein sequence: CASSKTGLVNEQYF.